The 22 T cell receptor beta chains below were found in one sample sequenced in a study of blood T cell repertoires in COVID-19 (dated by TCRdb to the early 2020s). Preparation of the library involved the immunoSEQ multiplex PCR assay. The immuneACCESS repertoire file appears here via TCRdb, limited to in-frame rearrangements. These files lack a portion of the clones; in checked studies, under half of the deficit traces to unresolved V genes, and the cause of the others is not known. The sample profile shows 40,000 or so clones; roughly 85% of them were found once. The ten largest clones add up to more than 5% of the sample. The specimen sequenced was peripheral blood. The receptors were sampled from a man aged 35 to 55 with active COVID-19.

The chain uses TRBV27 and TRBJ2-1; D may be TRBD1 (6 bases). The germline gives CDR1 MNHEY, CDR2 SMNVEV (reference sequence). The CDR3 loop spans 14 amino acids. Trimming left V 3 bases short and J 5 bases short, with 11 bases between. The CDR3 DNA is TGTGCCAGCAGTTTTGGGGCAGGGGACAATGAGCAGTTCTTC. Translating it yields CASSFGAGDNEQFF.

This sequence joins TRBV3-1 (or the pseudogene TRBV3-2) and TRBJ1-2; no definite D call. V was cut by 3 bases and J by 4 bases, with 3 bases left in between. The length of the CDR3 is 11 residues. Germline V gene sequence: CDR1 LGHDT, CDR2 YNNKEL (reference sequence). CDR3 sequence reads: CASSHIYGYTF. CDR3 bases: TGTGCCAGCAGCCATATCTATGGCTACACCTTC.

This chain's CDR3 is CASSEGGEQFF. DNA for the CDR3: TGTGCCAGCAGTGAGGGGGGTGAGCAGTTCTTC. The chain combines TRBV6-1 with TRBJ2-1; the D gene is possibly TRBD2 (6 bases). CDR1 is MNHNS, CDR2 SASEGT, per germline. V was pared by 3 bases and J by 9 bases, with 6 bases between. The CDR3 has 11 residues.

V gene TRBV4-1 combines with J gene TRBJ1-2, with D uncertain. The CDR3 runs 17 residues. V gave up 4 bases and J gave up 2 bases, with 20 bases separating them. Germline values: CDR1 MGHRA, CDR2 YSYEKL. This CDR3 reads CASSLLKASGGNYGYTF. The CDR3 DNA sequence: TGCGCCAGCAGCCTCCTTAAAGCCTCGGGAGGGAACTATGGCTACACCTTC.

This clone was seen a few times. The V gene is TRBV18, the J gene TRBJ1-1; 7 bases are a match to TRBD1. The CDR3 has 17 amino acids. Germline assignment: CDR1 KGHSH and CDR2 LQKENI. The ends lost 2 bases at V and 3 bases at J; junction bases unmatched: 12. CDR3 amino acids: CASSPRRAGGYDTEAFF. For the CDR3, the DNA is TGTGCCAGCTCACCAAGAAGGGCAGGGGGTTATGACACTGAAGCTTTCTTT.

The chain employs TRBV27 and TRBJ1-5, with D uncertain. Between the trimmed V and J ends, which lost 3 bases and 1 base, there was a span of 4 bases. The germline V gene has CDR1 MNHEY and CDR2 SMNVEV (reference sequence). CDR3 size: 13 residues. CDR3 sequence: CASSFVSNQPQHF. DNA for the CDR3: TGTGCCAGCAGTTTCGTAAGCAATCAGCCCCAGCATTTT.

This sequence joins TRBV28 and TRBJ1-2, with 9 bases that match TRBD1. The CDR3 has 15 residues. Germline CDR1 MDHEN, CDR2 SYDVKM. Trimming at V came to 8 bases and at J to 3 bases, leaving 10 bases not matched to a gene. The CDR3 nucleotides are TGTGCCAGCGATCGAAGAACAGGGGGCTACTATGGCTACACCTTC. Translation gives CASDRRTGGYYGYTF.

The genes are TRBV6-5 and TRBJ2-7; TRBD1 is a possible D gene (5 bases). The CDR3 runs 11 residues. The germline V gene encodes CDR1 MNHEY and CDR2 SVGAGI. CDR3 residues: CAGADSYEQYF. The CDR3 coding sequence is TGTGCTGGGGCGGATTCCTACGAGCAGTACTTC.

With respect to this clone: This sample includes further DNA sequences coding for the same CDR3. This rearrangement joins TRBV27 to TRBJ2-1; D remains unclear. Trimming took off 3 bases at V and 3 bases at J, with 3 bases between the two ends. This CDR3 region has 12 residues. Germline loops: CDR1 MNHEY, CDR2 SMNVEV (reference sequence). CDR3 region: CASSFGYNEQFF. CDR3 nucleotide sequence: TGTGCCAGCAGTTTCGGCTACAATGAGCAGTTCTTC.

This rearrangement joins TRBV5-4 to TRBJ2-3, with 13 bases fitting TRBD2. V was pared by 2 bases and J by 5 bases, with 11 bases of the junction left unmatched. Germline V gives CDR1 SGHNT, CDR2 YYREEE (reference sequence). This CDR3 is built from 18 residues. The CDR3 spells CASSFPGLAGSQGDTQYF. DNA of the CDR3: TGTGCCAGCAGCTTCCCGGGACTAGCGGGATCCCAGGGAGATACGCAGTATTTT.

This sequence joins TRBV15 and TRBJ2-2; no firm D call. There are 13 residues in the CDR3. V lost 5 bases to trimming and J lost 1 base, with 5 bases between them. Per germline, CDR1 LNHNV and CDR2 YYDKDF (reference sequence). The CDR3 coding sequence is TGTGCCACCAGCCCGGGGAACACCGGGGAGCTGTTTTTT. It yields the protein CATSPGNTGELFF.

The DNA for the CDR3 is TGTGCCAGTATATATAGCGGGACCGGAACCGGGGAGCTGTTTTTT. This sequence encodes CASIYSGTGTGELFF. J is TRBJ2-2 and V is TRBV19; 8 bases fit TRBD2. Germline loops: CDR1 LNHDA, CDR2 SQIVND (reference sequence). V lost 7 bases and J lost 5; bases outside the gene matches: 9. The CDR3 consists of 15 residues.

CDR3 region: CASSRAGANEQFF. The CDR3 bases are TGTGCCAGCAGTCGAGCGGGAGCCAATGAGCAGTTCTTC. The chain carries TRBV7-9 and TRBJ2-1; TRBD2 agrees at 8 bases. The CDR3 loop spans 13 amino acids. Per the germline V gene, CDR1 is SEHNR and CDR2 is FQNEAQ (reference sequence). The J segment lost 6 bases and the V segment lost 6 bases, leaving 4 bases of the junction unmatched.

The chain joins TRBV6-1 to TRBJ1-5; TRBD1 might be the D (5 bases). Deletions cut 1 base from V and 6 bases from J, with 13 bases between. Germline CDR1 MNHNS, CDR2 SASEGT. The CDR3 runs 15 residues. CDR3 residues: CASSEGPSQGQPQHF. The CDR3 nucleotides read TGTGCCAGCAGTGAAGGACCCTCCCAGGGTCAGCCCCAGCATTTT.

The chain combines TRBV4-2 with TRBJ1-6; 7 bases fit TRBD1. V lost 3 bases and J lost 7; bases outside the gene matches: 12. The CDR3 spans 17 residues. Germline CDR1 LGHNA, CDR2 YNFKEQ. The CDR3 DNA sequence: TGTGCCAGCAGCCAGGCCTCCACAGGGGTGGGGAATTCACCCCTCCACTTT. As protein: CASSQASTGVGNSPLHF.

The chain's CDR3 is CASSPAVTGELFF. In DNA, the CDR3 is TGCGCCAGCAGCCCGGCGGTGACCGGGGAGCTGTTTTTT. The genes are TRBV4-1 and TRBJ2-2; D not resolved. The germline V and J ends were trimmed by 4 bases and 5 bases, with 8 bases remaining between them. CDR3 length equals 13 residues. Germline loops: CDR1 MGHRA, CDR2 YSYEKL.

Here the CDR3 reads CAWTRGSYGANVLTF. DNA of the CDR3: TGTGCCTGGACGCGAGGGTCGTATGGGGCCAACGTCCTGACTTTC. The chain combines TRBV30 with TRBJ2-6; a possible D gene is TRBD2 (5 bases). Per germline, CDR1 GTSNPN and CDR2 SVGIG (reference sequence). This CDR3 is 15 amino acids long. Trimming took 4 bases from V and 3 from J, leaving 13 bases between them.

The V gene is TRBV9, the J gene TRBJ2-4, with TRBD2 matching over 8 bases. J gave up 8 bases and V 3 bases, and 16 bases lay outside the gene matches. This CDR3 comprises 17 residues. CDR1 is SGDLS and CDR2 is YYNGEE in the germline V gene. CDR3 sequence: CASSGSYFSGIRDIQYF. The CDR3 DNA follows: TGTGCCAGCAGCGGCTCCTACTTTAGCGGGATTCGTGACATTCAGTACTTC.

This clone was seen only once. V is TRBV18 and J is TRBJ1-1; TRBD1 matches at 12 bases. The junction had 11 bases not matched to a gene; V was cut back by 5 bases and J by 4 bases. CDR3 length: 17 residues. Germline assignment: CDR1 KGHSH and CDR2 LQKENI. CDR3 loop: CASSGPGQGARGTEAFF. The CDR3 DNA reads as TGTGCCAGCTCAGGGCCGGGACAGGGGGCGCGGGGCACTGAAGCTTTCTTT.

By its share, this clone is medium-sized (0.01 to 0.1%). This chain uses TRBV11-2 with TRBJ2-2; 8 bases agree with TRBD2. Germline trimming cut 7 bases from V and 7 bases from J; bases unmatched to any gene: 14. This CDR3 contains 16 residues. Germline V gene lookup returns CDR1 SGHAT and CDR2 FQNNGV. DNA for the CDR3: TGTGCCAGCACCGGCCCGGGAGGGCTCTTTAACGGGGAGCTGTTTTTT. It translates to CASTGPGGLFNGELFF.

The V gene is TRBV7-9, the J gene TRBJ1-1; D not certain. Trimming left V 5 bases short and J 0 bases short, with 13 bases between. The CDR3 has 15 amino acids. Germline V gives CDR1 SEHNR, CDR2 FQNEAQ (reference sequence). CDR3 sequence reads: CASSPGVGVNTEAFF. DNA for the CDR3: TGTGCCAGCAGCCCCGGGGTAGGAGTGAACACTGAAGCTTTCTTT.

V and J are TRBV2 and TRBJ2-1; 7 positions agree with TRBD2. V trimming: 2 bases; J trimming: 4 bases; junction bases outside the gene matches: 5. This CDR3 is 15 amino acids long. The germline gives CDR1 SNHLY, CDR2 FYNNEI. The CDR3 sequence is CASSEWSGAYNEQFF. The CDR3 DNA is TGTGCCAGCAGTGAATGGAGCGGGGCATACAATGAGCAGTTCTTC.